The sequence of this TCR beta chain was determined in a study of shared clonotypes between healthy human individuals. Clones were sequenced by immunoSEQ multiplex PCR, and TCRdb holds only the in-frame ones, with some missing. Of 1.4 million to 1.5 million clones listed, roughly 96% were seen once; the top ten hold roughly 1.1%. Naive CD4+ cells were CD45RA-selected; the remaining cells were memory. Comment on this clone: The antigen is undetermined.

Findings and limits, study-wide: Estimated richness was generally greater in naive than memory subsets. Sharing of clonotypes among donors was expected to vary with sequencing depth. Several donors held approximately 5% of naive CD4 clonotypes in common.

The germline CDR1 and CDR2 sequences are MRHNA and SNTAGT. The V end lost 2 bases, the J end lost 8 bases, and 9 bases lay between the germline ends. CDR3 length: 12 residues. Sequences were obtained from naive CD4+ T cells sorted from blood. Subset meaning: CD45RA+ positively selected. V gene TRBV6-4 combines with J gene TRBJ1-2; D ambiguous. The receptor's source is a man in his thirties or forties in good health. Written as DNA, the CDR3 is TGTGCCAGCAGTGACGGTTTCGGGGGCTACACCTTC. Residues: CASSDGFGGYTF.